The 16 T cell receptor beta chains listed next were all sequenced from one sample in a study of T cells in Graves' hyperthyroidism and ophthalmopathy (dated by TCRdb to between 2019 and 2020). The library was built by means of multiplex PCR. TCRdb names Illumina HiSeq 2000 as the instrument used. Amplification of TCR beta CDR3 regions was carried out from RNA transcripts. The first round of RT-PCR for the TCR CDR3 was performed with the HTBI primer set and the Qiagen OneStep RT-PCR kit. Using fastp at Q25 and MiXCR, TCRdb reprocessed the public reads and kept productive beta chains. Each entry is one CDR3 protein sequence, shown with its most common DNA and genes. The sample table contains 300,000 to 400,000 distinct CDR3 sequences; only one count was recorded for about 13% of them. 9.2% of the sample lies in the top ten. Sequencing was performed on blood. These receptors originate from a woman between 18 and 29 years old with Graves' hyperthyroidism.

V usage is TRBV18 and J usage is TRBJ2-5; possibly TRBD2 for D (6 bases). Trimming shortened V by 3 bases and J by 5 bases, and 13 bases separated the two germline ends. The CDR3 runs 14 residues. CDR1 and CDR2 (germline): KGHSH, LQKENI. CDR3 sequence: CASSPTGLPETQYF. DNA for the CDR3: TGTGCCAGCTCACCTACGGGACTCCCGGAGACCCAGTACTTC.

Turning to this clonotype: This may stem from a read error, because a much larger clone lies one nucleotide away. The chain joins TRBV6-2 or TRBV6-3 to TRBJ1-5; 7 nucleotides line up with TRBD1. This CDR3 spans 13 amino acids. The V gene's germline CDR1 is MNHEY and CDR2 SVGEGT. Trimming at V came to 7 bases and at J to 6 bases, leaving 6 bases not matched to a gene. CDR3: CASTPGGSQPQHF. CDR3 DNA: TGTGCCAGCACTCCAGGGGGGAGTCAGCCCCAGCATTTT.

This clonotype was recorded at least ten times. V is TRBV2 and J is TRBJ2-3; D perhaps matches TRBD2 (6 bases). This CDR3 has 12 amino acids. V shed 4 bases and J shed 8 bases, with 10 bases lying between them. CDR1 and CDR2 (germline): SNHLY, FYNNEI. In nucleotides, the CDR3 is TGTGCCAGCAGTGGGTTCGGGGGTACGCAGTATTTT. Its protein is CASSGFGGTQYF.

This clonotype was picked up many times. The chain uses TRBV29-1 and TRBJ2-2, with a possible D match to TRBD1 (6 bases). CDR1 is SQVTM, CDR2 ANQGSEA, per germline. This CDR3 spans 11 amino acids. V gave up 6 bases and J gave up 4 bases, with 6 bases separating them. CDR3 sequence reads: CSVGGTGELFF. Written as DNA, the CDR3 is TGCAGCGTAGGGGGCACCGGGGAGCTGTTTTTT.

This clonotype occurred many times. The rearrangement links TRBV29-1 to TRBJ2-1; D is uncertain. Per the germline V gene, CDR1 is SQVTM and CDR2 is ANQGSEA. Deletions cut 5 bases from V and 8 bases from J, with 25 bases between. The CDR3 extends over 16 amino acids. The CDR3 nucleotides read TGCAGCGTTCGTCACGAAGGGCCGACGGTGGTGGATGAGCAGTTCTTC. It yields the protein CSVRHEGPTVVDEQFF.

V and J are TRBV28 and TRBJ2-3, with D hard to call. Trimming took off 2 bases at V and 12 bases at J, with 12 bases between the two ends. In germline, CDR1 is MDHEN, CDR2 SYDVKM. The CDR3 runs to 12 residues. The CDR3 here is CASSLVRLKQYF. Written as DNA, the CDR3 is TGTGCCAGCAGTTTAGTTCGACTGAAACAGTATTTT.

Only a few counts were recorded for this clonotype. As DNA, the CDR3 is TGCGCCAGCAGCTTGACGACAGGGGGGAGGGATGGCTACACCTTC. Translated, it gives CASSLTTGGRDGYTF. The chain recombines TRBV5-1 with TRBJ1-2; 9 positions match TRBD1. This CDR3 region has 15 residues. Germline assignment: CDR1 SGHRS and CDR2 YFSETQ. V dropped 1 base and J dropped 6; count of bases not matched to a gene: 7.

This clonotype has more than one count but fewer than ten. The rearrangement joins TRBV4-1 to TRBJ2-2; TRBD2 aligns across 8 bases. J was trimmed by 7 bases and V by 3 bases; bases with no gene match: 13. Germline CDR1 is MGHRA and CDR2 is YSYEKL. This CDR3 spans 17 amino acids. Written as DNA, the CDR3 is TGCGCCAGCAGCCAGGCAAGGCCAGCGGGAGTAATCGGGGAGCTGTTTTTT. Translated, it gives CASSQARPAGVIGELFF.

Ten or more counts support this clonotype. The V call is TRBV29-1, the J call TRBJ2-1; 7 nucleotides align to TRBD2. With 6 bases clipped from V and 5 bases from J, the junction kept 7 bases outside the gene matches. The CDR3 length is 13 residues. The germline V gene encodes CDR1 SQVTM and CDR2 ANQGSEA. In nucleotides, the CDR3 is TGCAGCGTCGTTACTAGCGAGGACAATGAGCAGTTCTTC. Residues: CSVVTSEDNEQFF.

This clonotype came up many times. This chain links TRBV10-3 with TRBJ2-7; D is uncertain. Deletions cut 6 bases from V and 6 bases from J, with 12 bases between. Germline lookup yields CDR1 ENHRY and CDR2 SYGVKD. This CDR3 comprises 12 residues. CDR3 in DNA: TGTGCCATCAGCCACCTCTTGGGCGAGCAGTACTTC. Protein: CAISHLLGEQYF.

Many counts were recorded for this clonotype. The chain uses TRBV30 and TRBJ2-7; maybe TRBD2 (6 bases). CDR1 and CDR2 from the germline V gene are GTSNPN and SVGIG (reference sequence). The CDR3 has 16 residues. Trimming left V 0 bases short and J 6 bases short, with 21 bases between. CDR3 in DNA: TGTGCCTGGAGTGTTGGAGGGAGGTCCTTTGCGGGCGAGCAGTACTTC. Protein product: CAWSVGGRSFAGEQYF.

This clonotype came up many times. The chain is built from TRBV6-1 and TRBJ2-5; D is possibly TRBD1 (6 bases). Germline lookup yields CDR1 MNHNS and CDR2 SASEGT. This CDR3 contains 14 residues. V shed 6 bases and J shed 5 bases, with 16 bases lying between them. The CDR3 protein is CASRATGIPETQYF. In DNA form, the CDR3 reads TGTGCCAGCAGGGCCACAGGGATCCCTGAGACCCAGTACTTC.

This CDR3 reads CASSMGQLNPYNEQFF. The CDR3 nucleotides read TGTGCCAGTAGCATGGGACAGCTTAACCCCTACAATGAGCAGTTCTTC. The rearrangement links TRBV19 to TRBJ2-1; TRBD1 matches at 7 bases. Per germline, CDR1 LNHDA and CDR2 SQIVND (reference sequence). This CDR3 has 16 residues. Trimming cost V 6 bases and J 2 bases; bases outside gene matches: 10.

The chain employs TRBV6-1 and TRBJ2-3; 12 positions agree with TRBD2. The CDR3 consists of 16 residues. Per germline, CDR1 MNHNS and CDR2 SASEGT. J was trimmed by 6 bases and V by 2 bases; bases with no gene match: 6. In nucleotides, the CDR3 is TGTGCCAGCAGTGAATCCGGCCTAGCGGGAGGGGATACGCAGTATTTT. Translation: CASSESGLAGGDTQYF.

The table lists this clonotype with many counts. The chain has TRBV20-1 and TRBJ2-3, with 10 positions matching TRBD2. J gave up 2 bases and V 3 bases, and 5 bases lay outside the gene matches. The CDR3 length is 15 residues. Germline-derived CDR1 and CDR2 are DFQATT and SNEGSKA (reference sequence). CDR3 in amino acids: CSASALAGDTDTQYF. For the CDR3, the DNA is TGCAGTGCTAGCGCCCTAGCGGGGGACACAGATACGCAGTATTTT.

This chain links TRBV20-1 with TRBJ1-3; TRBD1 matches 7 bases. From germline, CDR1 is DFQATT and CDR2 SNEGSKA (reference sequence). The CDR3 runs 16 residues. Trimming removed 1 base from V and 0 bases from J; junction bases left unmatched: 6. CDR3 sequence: CSARVGQTYSGNTIYF. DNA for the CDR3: TGCAGTGCTAGAGTGGGACAGACCTACTCTGGAAACACCATATATTTT.